This is a list of T cell receptor beta chains from one sample in a study of graft-versus-host responses after intestinal transplantation. Data came from immunoSEQ multiplex PCR; TCRdb stores just in-frame clones and leaves some out. The profile shows about 80,000 clones, about 89% of them singletons. These receptors are not linked to any known antigen. The sequencing used unstimulated CD4+ T cells sorted from spleen or lymph node cells, collected before intestinal transplant. The source is a human donor who received an intestinal transplant. Both conserved end residues are part of each CDR3. The order of the fields is V gene, J gene, D gene, CDR3 length, clone size, CDR3 protein, CDR3 DNA. D genes are given only for firm matches. Size is stated for part of the rows, as once, few or many counts, or as a class when the clone is expanded.

>TRBV2|TRBJ2-5|TRBD1|14|.
CASSWTPGGETQYF
TGTGCCAGCAGCTGGACTCCAGGGGGAGAGACCCAGTACTTC
>TRBV7-9|TRBJ2-7|TRBD1|14|few
CASSLVGTGSEQYF
TGTGCCAGCAGCTTAGTAGGGACAGGGTCAGAGCAGTACTTC
>TRBV7-3|TRBJ2-6|TRBD1|15|.
CASTTGLAGANVLTF
TGTGCCAGCACGACAGGGCTCGCTGGGGCCAACGTCCTGACTTTC
>TRBV4-2|TRBJ2-7|.|15|.
CASSQDYSDGYEQYF
TGTGCCAGCAGCCAAGATTATAGCGATGGCTACGAGCAGTACTTC
>TRBV7-2|TRBJ2-1|TRBD2|15|.
CASSKREALYNEQFF
TGTGCCAGCAGCAAGCGGGAGGCTTTATACAATGAGCAGTTCTTC
>TRBV29-1|TRBJ1-1|.|12|once
CSVGKQGQEAFF
TGCAGCGTTGGGAAACAGGGCCAAGAAGCTTTCTTT
>TRBV30|TRBJ1-6|TRBD1|12|.
CAWDDRDSPLHF
TGTGCCTGGGACGACAGGGATTCACCCCTCCACTTT
>TRBV6-5|TRBJ1-2|TRBD1|16|.
CASSYLATGGRDGYTF
TGTGCCAGCAGTTACTTAGCGACAGGGGGAAGAGATGGCTACACCTTC
>TRBV5-6|TRBJ2-2|TRBD1|16|.
CASSVNRGLNTGELFF
TGTGCCAGCAGCGTTAACAGGGGTTTGAACACCGGGGAGCTGTTTTTT
>TRBV10-2|TRBJ2-7|TRBD1|13|.
CASSHSGGYEQYF
TGCGCCAGCAGTCATTCAGGGGGCTACGAGCAGTACTTC
>TRBV11-2|TRBJ2-4|TRBD2|17|.
CASSLGGLALAKNIQYF
TGTGCCAGCAGCTTAGGGGGACTAGCTCTAGCCAAAAACATTCAGTACTTC
>TRBV29-1|TRBJ2-3|TRBD1|13|.
CSVRGLMKDTQYF
TGCAGCGTTAGGGGGCTGATGAAGGATACGCAGTATTTT
>TRBV7-9|TRBJ2-7|TRBD1|15|.
CASSPGTGERDEQYF
TGTGCCAGCAGCCCGGGGACAGGGGAAAGGGACGAGCAGTACTTC
>TRBV29-1|TRBJ1-2|.|13|.
CSVSPAGSYGYTF
TGCAGCGTTAGCCCCGCAGGGTCCTATGGCTACACCTTC
>TRBV11-2|TRBJ2-5|.|16|.
CASSLDLPRGEETQYF
TGTGCCAGCAGCTTAGATCTTCCCAGGGGAGAAGAGACCCAGTACTTC
>TRBV12-5|TRBJ2-7|TRBD1|14|.
CASGPWDRTYEQYF
TGTGCTAGTGGTCCATGGGACAGGACCTACGAGCAGTACTTC
>TRBV11-2|TRBJ2-2|TRBD1|15|.
CASSPGDRDTGELFF
TGTGCCAGCAGCCCCGGGGACAGGGACACCGGGGAGCTGTTTTTT
>TRBV9|TRBJ2-3|.|16|.
CASSVQGRAQSDTQYF
TGTGCCAGCAGCGTACAGGGTAGGGCACAATCAGATACGCAGTATTTT
>TRBV5-4|TRBJ2-5|.|15|once
CASNNYGRGGETQYF
TGTGCCAGCAATAACTATGGGCGGGGCGGGGAGACCCAGTACTTC
>TRBV19|TRBJ2-7|.|14|.
CASSIDWTLDEQYF
TGTGCCAGTAGTATAGATTGGACACTCGACGAGCAGTACTTC
>TRBV9|TRBJ2-7|TRBD1|14|.
CASSIAGQGNEQYF
TGTGCCAGCAGCATTGCGGGACAGGGTAACGAGCAGTACTTC
>TRBV5-1|TRBJ2-2|TRBD1|15|.
CASSLWARGTGELFF
TGCGCCAGCAGCTTGTGGGCCAGGGGGACCGGGGAGCTGTTTTTT
>TRBV10-3|TRBJ1-5|.|14|.
CAISGGPSDQPQHF
TGTGCCATCAGTGGGGGGCCATCCGATCAGCCCCAGCATTTT
>TRBV13|TRBJ1-4|TRBD1|14|.
CASSAQGANEKLFF
TGTGCCAGCAGCGCTCAGGGGGCTAATGAAAAACTGTTTTTT
>TRBV19|TRBJ1-1|.|14|.
CASISRDINTEAFF
TGTGCCAGTATATCCAGGGACATCAACACTGAAGCTTTCTTT
>TRBV5-1|TRBJ2-3|TRBD2|17|.
CASSLRAGGTGTDTQYF
TGCGCCAGCAGCTTGCGAGCGGGGGGCACTGGCACAGATACGCAGTATTTT
>TRBV7-8|TRBJ2-6|TRBD1|15|.
CASSGDRAGANVLTF
TGTGCCAGCAGCGGGGACAGGGCTGGGGCCAACGTCCTGACTTTC
>TRBV2|TRBJ2-5|.|13|few
CASSNIDQETQYF
TGTGCCAGCAGCAACATCGACCAAGAGACCCAGTACTTC
>TRBV6-1|TRBJ1-5|.|15|.
CASSEVQDSNQPQHF
TGTGCCAGCAGTGAAGTCCAGGATAGCAATCAGCCCCAGCATTTT
>TRBV28|TRBJ1-5|.|12|.
CASNFEVQPQHF
TGTGCCAGCAATTTCGAGGTTCAGCCCCAGCATTTT
>TRBV5-4|TRBJ1-6|TRBD1|14|.
CASSRDSNNSPLHF
TGTGCCAGCAGCCGGGACAGTAATAATTCACCCCTCCACTTT
>TRBV6-6|TRBJ2-1|.|15|.
CASSGKRGTYNEQFF
TGTGCCAGCAGTGGCAAACGTGGCACCTACAATGAGCAGTTCTTC
>TRBV28|TRBJ1-2|.|15|.
CASARVRGLGYGYTF
TGTGCCAGCGCCAGGGTACGCGGCCTCGGCTATGGCTACACCTTC
>TRBV6-5|TRBJ1-1|TRBD1|15|.
CASSTRDREATEAFF
TGTGCCAGCAGCACTCGGGACAGGGAAGCCACTGAAGCTTTCTTT
>TRBV28|TRBJ2-3|TRBD2|16|few
CASSLWASGFTDTQYF
TGTGCCAGCAGTTTATGGGCTAGCGGCTTCACAGATACGCAGTATTTT
>TRBV7-3|TRBJ2-5|TRBD1|16|.
CASSLGDRPTQETQYF
TGTGCCAGCAGCCTTGGGGACAGGCCGACCCAAGAGACCCAGTACTTC
>TRBV27|TRBJ2-2|TRBD2|18|.
CASSPPTPGTTRTGELFF
TGTGCCAGCAGTCCCCCAACTCCCGGGACTACAAGAACCGGGGAGCTGTTTTTT
>TRBV11-2|TRBJ2-2|.|16|.
CASSVLLVFGTGELFF
TGTGCCAGCAGCGTCCTACTAGTCTTCGGAACCGGGGAGCTGTTTTTT
>TRBV6-1|TRBJ2-7|.|17|.
CASSDPGAALSSYEQYF
TGTGCCAGCAGTGATCCAGGGGCCGCCTTGAGCTCCTACGAGCAGTACTTC
>TRBV28|TRBJ2-7|.|13|.
CASSPRITYEQYF
TGTGCCAGCAGCCCGAGGATCACCTACGAGCAGTACTTC
>TRBV7-6|TRBJ2-5|TRBD2|15|.
CASSPGLASPETQYF
TGTGCCAGCAGCCCCGGACTAGCGAGTCCGGAGACCCAGTACTTC
>TRBV7-8|TRBJ2-7|.|15|.
CASSLAQSGLYEQYF
TGTGCCAGCAGCTTAGCGCAGTCAGGCCTCTACGAGCAGTACTTC
>TRBV6-6|TRBJ1-5|.|14|.
CASSYLTRNQPQHF
TGTGCCAGCAGTTACTTAACCCGGAATCAGCCCCAGCATTTT
>TRBV2|TRBJ1-1|TRBD1|14|.
CASSADRGNSEAFF
TGTGCCAGCAGTGCTGACAGGGGGAATTCTGAAGCTTTCTTT
>TRBV7-9|TRBJ1-1|.|13|.
CASSFKGGTEAFF
TGTGCCAGCAGCTTCAAGGGAGGCACTGAAGCTTTCTTT
>TRBV6-5|TRBJ1-1|.|13|.
CASSFQMNTEAFF
TGTGCCAGCAGTTTCCAAATGAACACTGAAGCTTTCTTT
>TRBV7-3|TRBJ1-2|.|13|.
CASSLFTGSGYTF
TGTGCCAGCAGCTTGTTTACGGGGAGTGGCTACACCTTC
>TRBV4-1|TRBJ2-7|.|16|.
CASSQDFGTKAYEQYF
TGCGCCAGCAGCCAAGATTTCGGAACTAAAGCCTACGAGCAGTACTTC
>TRBV18|TRBJ2-3|.|14|.
CASSLIDSEDTQYF
TGTGCCAGCTCACTAATAGACTCGGAAGATACGCAGTATTTT
>TRBV5-1|TRBJ2-7|TRBD1|14|.
CASSSGTGTYEQYF
TGCGCCAGCAGCTCCGGGACAGGGACCTACGAGCAGTACTTC
>TRBV5-1|TRBJ2-5|TRBD2|19|.
CASSSAGLAGGRYQETQYF
TGCGCCAGCAGCTCGGCGGGACTAGCGGGAGGACGGTACCAAGAGACCCAGTACTTC
>TRBV27|TRBJ1-1|TRBD1|15|.
CASSAETGRRTEAFF
TGTGCCAGCAGTGCCGAGACAGGGAGAAGGACTGAAGCTTTCTTT
>TRBV5-1|TRBJ1-5|TRBD1|16|.
CARCGTGGYSNQPQHF
TGCGCCAGGTGCGGGACAGGGGGGTATAGCAATCAGCCCCAGCATTTT
>TRBV4-1|TRBJ2-2|.|14|.
CASSQMRGTGELFF
TGCGCCAGCAGCCAAATGCGGGGCACCGGGGAGCTGTTTTTT
>TRBV5-1|TRBJ1-2|TRBD1|16|few
CASSLTGGVGLDGYTF
TGCGCCAGCAGCTTGACAGGGGGCGTAGGTCTCGATGGCTACACCTTC
>TRBV5-6|TRBJ2-1|.|14|once
CASSLRGSENEQFF
TGTGCCAGCAGCTTGCGGGGGTCGGAAAATGAGCAGTTCTTC
>TRBV9|TRBJ1-1|.|15|.
CASSVVNRAGTEAFF
TGTGCCAGCAGCGTAGTTAACAGGGCAGGAACTGAAGCTTTCTTT
>TRBV28|TRBJ2-3|TRBD2|16|.
CASSLVAGGLTDTQYF
TGTGCCAGCAGTTTGGTAGCGGGAGGCCTCACAGATACGCAGTATTTT
>TRBV10-2|TRBJ2-6|TRBD1|15|.
CASTGGAAGANVLTF
TGCGCCAGCACAGGGGGCGCTGCAGGGGCCAACGTCCTGACTTTC